This TCR beta chain is from a study of graft-versus-host responses after intestinal transplantation. Overall study findings and caveats: The authors found GvH clones in recipient marrow, some appearing first in ileum or blood.

Remarks on this clone: Its specificity is not known.

This CDR3 is built from 13 residues. Trimming removed 6 bases from V and 5 bases from J; junction bases left unmatched: 6. Germline CDR1 SNHLY, CDR2 FYNNEI. Using immunoSEQ multiplex PCR, the repertoire was profiled, and TCRdb retains in-frame clones only, with some absent. The sample has around 100,000 clones, 90% to 95% seen once. This chain joins TRBV2 and TRBJ2-5; 7 bases align to TRBD1. Sequencing used unstimulated CD4+ T cells sorted from spleen or lymph node cells, obtained before transplant. The sequence came from a human donor who was the organ donor for an intestinal transplant. The chain's CDR3 is CASRQGGSETQYF. In DNA, the CDR3 is TGTGCCAGCAGGCAAGGGGGCTCGGAGACCCAGTACTTC.